The clone carrying this T cell receptor beta chain was seen once. TCRdb's copy holds only in-frame clones and misses some; the assay was immunoSEQ multiplex PCR. The table records about 38,000 clones, 92% of them present only once. These data originate in a study of T cell changes during pregnancy in multiple sclerosis. The receptor was isolated from a female donor with multiple sclerosis, enrolled in a pregnancy study. The material sequenced was CD8+ T cells from peripheral blood mononuclear cells, taken in the third trimester of pregnancy.

Here the CDR3 reads CASKDRGGYNEQFF. In nucleotides, the CDR3 is TGTGCCAGTAAGGACAGGGGCGGTTACAATGAGCAGTTCTTC. The chain carries TRBV19 and TRBJ2-1; 9 bases match TRBD1. Germline V gene sequence: CDR1 LNHDA, CDR2 SQIVND (reference sequence). The trim removed 7 bases at V and 4 bases at J, leaving 5 bases unmatched. CDR3 size: 14 residues.